This T cell receptor beta chain was captured in a study of T cells in Graves' hyperthyroidism and ophthalmopathy. Amplification of TCR beta CDR3 regions used RNA as the template. Carried out on the TCR CDR3, a first-round RT-PCR used the HTBI primer set. TCRdb used MiXCR to reprocess the multiplex PCR reads, holding one entry per CDR3 protein. The sample consists of under 350,000 distinct CDR3 sequences, around 23% of them appearing once. The CDR3 is 15 residues long. Between the trimmed V and J ends, which lost 0 bases and 5 bases, there was a span of 12 bases. Germline CDR1 SGHRS, CDR2 YFSETQ. The chain carries TRBV5-1 and TRBJ1-5; D is perhaps TRBD1 (5 bases). Sample: blood. The clonotype originates from a woman in her forties or fifties with Graves' hyperthyroidism. CDR3 coding DNA: TGCGCCAGCAGCTTGGCTGACAGCCGATATCAGCCCCAGCATTTT. Protein sequence: CASSLADSRYQPQHF. Full variable domain (outside the CDR3, taken from reference TRBV5-1 and TRBJ1-5): KAGVTQTPRYLIKTRGQQVTLSCSPISGHRSVSWYQQTPGQGLQFLFEYFSETQRNKGNFPGRFSGRQFSNSRSEMNVSTLELGDSALYLCASSLADSRYQPQHFGDGTRLSIL.